These 31 T cell receptor beta chains were sequenced from one sample in a study of blood T cells in healthy people across ages. For the second PCR, which ran for about 7 to 12 cycles, a sample-barcoded 5' primer and a J-beta primer mix were used. Via MiXCR, TCRdb re-called the 5' RACE reads, giving one row per CDR3 protein. The sample holds around 780,000 distinct CDR3 sequences; 20% to 30% are singletons and the top ten take approximately 2.9%. This sample also appeared in a second study, on T cells of mothers and their children.

The sample consisted of blood. The receptors were sampled from a boy aged 10-17 years in good health.

The rearrangement joins TRBV12-3 or TRBV12-4 to TRBJ1-4; 10 bases are shared with TRBD1. V lost 6 bases, J lost 7 bases, and 8 bases stayed unmatched. There are 15 residues in the CDR3. CDR3 in amino acids: CASSYQTGGGEKLFF. The CDR3 DNA is TGTGCCAGCAGCTACCAGACAGGGGGCGGTGAAAAACTGTTTTTT.

This clonotype was detected a few times. The CDR3 loop reads CAIGGFSYEQYF. The CDR3, as DNA: TGTGCCATCGGGGGGTTCTCCTACGAGCAGTACTTC. The chain links TRBV10-3 to TRBJ2-5, with TRBD2 as a possible D gene (6 bases). The tail of the sequence fits TRBJ2-7 better, so the J call may be wrong. The CDR3 runs 12 residues. The germline V gene encodes CDR1 ENHRY and CDR2 SYGVKD.

There are a few counts of this clonotype. The rearrangement joins TRBV12-3 or TRBV12-4 to TRBJ2-2; D might be TRBD1 (6 bases). The CDR3 has 16 residues. V was shortened by 4 bases and J by 7 bases, with 19 bases between the two germline ends. The CDR3 DNA is TGTGCCAGCAGTTCCCGGGACAATAGTCTAGGCGGGGAGCTGTTTTTT. Protein: CASSSRDNSLGGELFF.

Only a few counts were recorded for this clonotype. The chain carries TRBV7-9 and TRBJ2-5; the D is unclear. The DNA end lines up better with TRBJ2-1; the J call may be wrong. Germline-derived CDR1 and CDR2 are SEHNR and FQNEAQ (reference sequence). CDR3 length equals 14 residues. The CDR3 here is CASKSLAENNEQFF. As DNA, the CDR3 is TGTGCCAGCAAAAGTTTAGCAGAGAACAATGAGCAGTTCTTC.

The gene calls are TRBV5-1 and TRBJ2-1; 7 positions match TRBD2. CDR1 and CDR2 (germline): SGHRS, YFSETQ. The J segment lost 0 bases and the V segment lost 7 bases, leaving 7 bases of the junction unmatched. This CDR3 region has 15 residues. The CDR3 bases are TGCGCCAGCCGTTTTTCTAGCGGCTCCTACAATGAGCAGTTCTTC. Translation: CASRFSSGSYNEQFF.

The V and J genes are TRBV15 and TRBJ1-3; D is unresolved. V was shortened by 3 bases and J by 0 bases, with 6 bases between the two germline ends. The CDR3 consists of 14 residues. In germline, CDR1 is LNHNV, CDR2 YYDKDF (reference sequence). The CDR3 region has the DNA TGTGCCACCAGCAGGGACGGCTCTGGAAACACCATATATTTT. Translating gives CATSRDGSGNTIYF.

The gene calls are TRBV5-1 and TRBJ2-5, with TRBD1 identical over 8 bases. Germline CDR1 SGHRS, CDR2 YFSETQ. V was pared by 0 bases and J by 2 bases, with 6 bases of the junction left unmatched. The CDR3 spans 16 residues. CDR3 sequence: CASSLVVTGVQETQYF. CDR3 in DNA: TGCGCCAGCAGCTTGGTCGTGACAGGGGTTCAAGAGACCCAGTACTTC.

The genes are TRBV12-3 or TRBV12-4 and TRBJ2-7; TRBD2 aligns across 9 bases. This CDR3 is built from 14 residues. V lost 3 bases, J lost 6 bases, and 6 bases stayed unmatched. The CDR3: CASSLSGGPTEQYF. The CDR3 DNA reads as TGTGCCAGCAGTTTGAGCGGGGGGCCAACCGAGCAGTACTTC.

This clonotype was observed a few times. This sequence joins TRBV28 and TRBJ2-7; D is possibly TRBD2 (5 bases). Germline CDR1 and CDR2: MDHEN and SYDVKM. This CDR3 comprises 15 residues. Between the trimmed V and J ends, which lost 5 bases and 3 bases, there was a span of 17 bases. The CDR3 sequence is CASSPIGSVGYEQYF. CDR3 sequence (DNA): TGTGCCAGCAGTCCTATCGGTAGCGTGGGCTACGAGCAGTACTTC.

There are a few counts of this clonotype. The chain links TRBV11-2 to TRBJ2-7; a possible D gene is TRBD1 (6 bases). The germline V and J ends were trimmed by 2 bases and 5 bases, with 13 bases remaining between them. Germline values: CDR1 SGHAT, CDR2 FQNNGV. This CDR3 spans 14 amino acids. The CDR3 DNA is TGTGCCAGCAGCTTATGGACAGAAGACCACGAGCAGTACTTC. Protein product: CASSLWTEDHEQYF.

This chain links TRBV19 with TRBJ2-1; 13 nucleotides match TRBD2. The V gene end was trimmed by 3 bases and the J gene end by 3 bases; junction bases not matched to a gene: 11. Germline V gene data show CDR1 as LNHDA and CDR2 as SQIVND (reference sequence). The CDR3 spans 19 residues. The CDR3 protein is CASSIASGLAGAVYNEQFF. The CDR3 nucleotides read TGTGCCAGTAGTATTGCCTCCGGACTAGCGGGGGCTGTCTACAATGAGCAGTTCTTC.

V usage is TRBV4-1 and J usage is TRBJ2-2; 7 positions match TRBD1. With V trimmed by 1 base and J by 7 bases, 9 bases remained unmatched. Germline-derived CDR1 and CDR2 are MGHRA and YSYEKL. The CDR3 has 16 residues. Here the CDR3 DNA reads TGCGCCAGCAGCCAAGCCCACTCAACAGGGGACGGGGAGCTGTTTTTT. This encodes CASSQAHSTGDGELFF.

The chain couples TRBV27 to TRBJ2-3; 9 positions agree with TRBD2. With 9 bases clipped from V and 1 base from J, the junction kept 2 bases outside the gene matches. The germline V gene has CDR1 MNHEY and CDR2 SMNVEV (reference sequence). The CDR3 is 13 residues long. The CDR3 sequence: CASRTSGTDTQYF. The CDR3 DNA reads TGTGCCAGTAGGACTAGCGGCACAGATACGCAGTATTTT.

This clonotype appeared a few times. This rearrangement joins TRBV12-3 or TRBV12-4 to TRBJ2-2, with 7 bases aligning to TRBD2. The CDR3 totals 12 residues. Trimming removed 6 bases from V and 6 bases from J; junction bases left unmatched: 1. The CDR3 sequence is CASSREAGELFF. The CDR3, as DNA: TGTGCCAGCAGCCGGGAGGCCGGGGAGCTGTTTTTT.

This clonotype was observed a few times. The chain carries TRBV29-1 and TRBJ1-4, with D possibly matching TRBD1 (6 bases). Deletions cut 6 bases from V and 5 bases from J, with 16 bases between. CDR3 length: 14 amino acids. Germline V gene sequence: CDR1 SQVTM, CDR2 ANQGSEA. For the CDR3, the DNA is TGCAGCGTCCCGGACGGACAGCCCAATGAAAAACTGTTTTTT. It yields the protein CSVPDGQPNEKLFF.

This clonotype has just a few counts. The CDR3 nucleotides read TGTGCCAGCAGCTTCGGACCCCGGAACTTCGAAAAACTGTTTTTT. This codes for CASSFGPRNFEKLFF. The chain combines TRBV11-1 with TRBJ1-4; D not resolved. In germline, CDR1 is SGHAT, CDR2 FQDESV (reference sequence). Trimming shortened V by 3 bases and J by 8 bases, and 16 bases separated the two germline ends. CDR3 size: 15 residues.

The chain has TRBV4-1 and TRBJ1-1; the D gene is possibly TRBD1 (6 bases). The CDR3 runs 15 residues. The ends were cut back, 5 bases at V and 4 bases at J, with 17 bases in the middle. Germline V lookup: CDR1 MGHRA, CDR2 YSYEKL. The CDR3 is CASSSLVGQSTEAFF. CDR3 bases: TGCGCCAGCAGCTCGCTAGTAGGACAGTCCACTGAAGCTTTCTTT.

The chain uses TRBV5-1 and TRBJ2-7; the match to TRBD1 covers 7 bases. V lost 2 bases and J lost 2; bases outside the gene matches: 7. Germline V CDR1 and CDR2: SGHRS, YFSETQ. There are 15 residues in the CDR3. In nucleotides, the CDR3 is TGCGCCAGCAGCTTTTTTACAGGGGAGACCTACGAGCAGTACTTC. This encodes CASSFFTGETYEQYF. The full variable domain, completed using reference TRBV5-1 and TRBJ2-7, is KAGVTQTPRYLIKTRGQQVTLSCSPISGHRSVSWYQQTPGQGLQFLFEYFSETQRNKGNFPGRFSGRQFSNSRSEMNVSTLELGDSALYLCASSFFTGETYEQYFGPGTRLTVT.

This clonotype appeared a few times. The chain links TRBV12-3 or TRBV12-4 to TRBJ2-5, with TRBD2 matching 11 bases. V was pared by 5 bases and J by 5 bases, with 16 bases of the junction left unmatched. This CDR3 contains 18 residues. The CDR3 spells CASSGGVAGGRRVETQYF. For the CDR3, the DNA is TGTGCCAGCAGTGGAGGAGTAGCGGGGGGGCGAAGGGTGGAGACCCAGTACTTC.

This clonotype has at least ten counts. In DNA, the CDR3 is TGTGCCAGCAGCCATGGGCCTGCCGACCAAGAGACCCAGTACTTC. This sequence encodes CASSHGPADQETQYF. The chain links TRBV14 to TRBJ2-5; no clear D gene. Trimming removed 3 bases at V and 0 bases at J, with 11 bases between. Looked up from germline, CDR1 is SGHDN and CDR2 is FVKESK. This CDR3 is built from 15 residues.

The V gene is TRBV12-3 or TRBV12-4, the J gene TRBJ1-1; D not resolved. This CDR3 is built from 16 residues. Trimming took 3 bases from V and 5 from J, leaving 19 bases between them. The CDR3 is CASSLYPRTEETEAFF. CDR3 sequence (DNA): TGTGCCAGCAGTTTGTACCCCCGGACGGAAGAAACTGAAGCTTTCTTT.

This rearrangement joins TRBV20-1 to TRBJ2-5, with 7 bases identical to TRBD1. The germline V gene has CDR1 DFQATT and CDR2 SNEGSKA (reference sequence). Losses at the gene ends were 3 bases for V and 5 bases for J; bases not matched to a gene: 6. This CDR3 region has 13 residues. The CDR3 is CSASKGGRETQYF. The CDR3 region has the DNA TGCAGTGCTAGTAAAGGGGGCAGGGAGACCCAGTACTTC.

The chain joins TRBV20-1 to TRBJ2-3; 11 positions match TRBD2. The V and J ends lost 6 bases and 0 bases, in that order; junction bases with no gene match: 8. CDR3 length equals 16 residues. The V gene's germline CDR1 is DFQATT and CDR2 SNEGSKA (reference sequence). For the CDR3, the DNA is TGCAGTGCCCTTTCAATAGCGGGGGGGAGCACAGATACGCAGTATTTT. Translated, it gives CSALSIAGGSTDTQYF.

The V call is TRBV5-5, the J call TRBJ2-2, with TRBD1 matching 8 bases. This CDR3 region has 16 residues. Germline V lookup: CDR1 SGHKS, CDR2 YYEKEE (reference sequence). The V segment lost 1 base and the J segment 2 bases; nucleotides outside the gene matches: 4. The CDR3 here is CASSLRTGGNTGELFF. The CDR3 nucleotides read TGTGCCAGCAGCTTGAGAACAGGGGGAAACACCGGGGAGCTGTTTTTT.

The rearrangement joins TRBV9 to TRBJ2-5, with TRBD1 matching over 7 bases. Judging by the DNA end, TRBJ2-1 fits better; the J call may be wrong. This CDR3 contains 14 residues. Germline V gene lookup returns CDR1 SGDLS and CDR2 YYNGEE. Here the CDR3 reads CASSAPGTANEQFF. DNA of the CDR3: TGTGCCAGCAGCGCCCCGGGGACAGCTAATGAGCAGTTCTTC.

J is TRBJ2-5 and V is TRBV12-3 or TRBV12-4; TRBD1 matches at 7 bases. J was trimmed by 4 bases and V by 8 bases; bases with no gene match: 7. CDR3 length: 13 residues. The CDR3 protein is CASEGARRETQYF. The CDR3 coding sequence is TGTGCCAGCGAGGGGGCGCGGCGAGAGACCCAGTACTTC.

This clonotype was counted a few times. V is TRBV5-1 and J is TRBJ1-1, with D possibly matching TRBD1 (6 bases). Trimming removed 4 bases at V and 5 bases at J, with 15 bases between. CDR1 is SGHRS and CDR2 is YFSETQ in the germline V gene. The CDR3 length is 14 residues. In nucleotides, the CDR3 is TGCGCCAGCAGCGTACAGGGCGGGCGGACTGAAGCTTTCTTT. It is translated as CASSVQGGRTEAFF.

The chain is built from TRBV27 and TRBJ1-6; tentatively, D is TRBD1 (5 bases). V was trimmed by 3 bases and J by 14 bases, leaving 20 bases between them. Germline V CDR1 and CDR2: MNHEY, SMNVEV (reference sequence). The CDR3 loop spans 15 amino acids. The chain's CDR3 is CASSFIGQLRVALHF. The DNA for the CDR3 is TGTGCCAGCAGTTTCATAGGACAACTTCGAGTTGCCCTCCACTTT.

J is TRBJ1-2 and V is TRBV2, with 9 bases aligning to TRBD1. The germline V gene has CDR1 SNHLY and CDR2 FYNNEI. Unmatched junction bases numbered 4, after V lost 6 bases and J lost 5 bases. There are 13 residues in the CDR3. CDR3 in DNA: TGTGCCAGCAGGGGACAGGGTGCTTATGGCTACACCTTC. It specifies CASRGQGAYGYTF.

DNA for the CDR3: TGTGCCAGCAGTGAATGGAGGGGGGGCTACACCTTC. It codes for CASSEWRGGYTF. The J gene is TRBJ1-2, the V gene TRBV25-1; D perhaps matches TRBD1 (6 bases). The V end was cut by 1 base, the J end by 8 bases, with 8 bases between. The CDR3 has 12 residues. Germline V lookup: CDR1 MGHDK, CDR2 SYGVNS.

For this clonotype: One end of the junction fails to match germline, which may point to a read error. The CDR3 nucleotides are TGTGCTAGCAGCTTAGGGACTAGCAGGCAAGAGACCCAGTACTTC. Translating gives CASSLGTSRQETQYF. This chain links TRBV7-7 with TRBJ2-5; TRBD2 aligns across 9 bases. The CDR3 consists of 15 residues. Per the germline V gene, CDR1 is SSHAT and CDR2 is FNYEAQ (reference sequence).